The source of this T cell receptor beta chain is a study of T-cell reconstitution after alpha-beta-depleted transplantation in children (TCRdb year 2016). Some background on the complete study: T-cell immune reconstitution after TCRalphabeta/CD19-depleted allogeneic hematopoietic cell transplantation in children was quantitatively tracked in the study by means of TCR repertoire profiling.

The sample holds many counts of this clonotype. What antigen it recognizes has not been identified. Base qualities are missing; no much larger clone stands one base away. The CDR3 measures 12 amino acids from cysteine to phenylalanine. The sequence is cut down to CDR3 DNA, 36 bases in frame from base 1. V was cut back by 5 bases and J by 2 bases, leaving a gap of 9 bases between them. According to the germline V gene (reference sequence), CDR1 reads DFQATT and CDR2 reads SNEGSKA. Preparation of the library involved PCR. The reads were generated on an Illumina HiSeq 2500. TCR library preparation used molecular barcoding, with unique molecular identifiers applied to normalize quantification of the TCRbeta repertoire. Through fastp at Q25 and MiXCR, TCRdb rebuilt clones from the public reads, retaining in-frame beta chains. Each record represents a unique CDR3 protein, reported with the most common genes and DNA among its rows. A total of about 230,000 distinct CDR3 sequences appear in this sample, about 8.8% of them only once. The ten biggest clones cover less than 6% of the sample.

The material sequenced was PBMCs from the stem cell graft donor, taken from the stem cell graft. The sequence came from a human donor who donated a stem cell graft to a child with SCID. The V and J genes are TRBV20-1 and TRBJ2-5; the D gene assignment is ambiguous. The encoded CDR3 is CSALSGQETQYF. The DNA is TGCAGTGCTCTCTCTGGTCAAGAGACCCAGTACTTC.